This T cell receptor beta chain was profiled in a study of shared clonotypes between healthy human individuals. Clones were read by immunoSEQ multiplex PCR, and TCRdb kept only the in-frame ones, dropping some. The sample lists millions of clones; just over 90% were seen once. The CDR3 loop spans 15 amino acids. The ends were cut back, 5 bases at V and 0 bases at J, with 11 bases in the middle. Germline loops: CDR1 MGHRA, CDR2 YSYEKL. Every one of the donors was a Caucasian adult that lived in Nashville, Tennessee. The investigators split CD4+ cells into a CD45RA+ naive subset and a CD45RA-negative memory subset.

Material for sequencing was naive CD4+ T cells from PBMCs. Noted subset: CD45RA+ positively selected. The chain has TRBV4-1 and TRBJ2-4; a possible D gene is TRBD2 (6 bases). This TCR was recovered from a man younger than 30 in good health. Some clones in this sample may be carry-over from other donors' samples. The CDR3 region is CASSSLGGAKNIQYF. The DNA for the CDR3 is TGCGCCAGCAGCAGCTTGGGAGGAGCCAAAAACATTCAGTACTTC.